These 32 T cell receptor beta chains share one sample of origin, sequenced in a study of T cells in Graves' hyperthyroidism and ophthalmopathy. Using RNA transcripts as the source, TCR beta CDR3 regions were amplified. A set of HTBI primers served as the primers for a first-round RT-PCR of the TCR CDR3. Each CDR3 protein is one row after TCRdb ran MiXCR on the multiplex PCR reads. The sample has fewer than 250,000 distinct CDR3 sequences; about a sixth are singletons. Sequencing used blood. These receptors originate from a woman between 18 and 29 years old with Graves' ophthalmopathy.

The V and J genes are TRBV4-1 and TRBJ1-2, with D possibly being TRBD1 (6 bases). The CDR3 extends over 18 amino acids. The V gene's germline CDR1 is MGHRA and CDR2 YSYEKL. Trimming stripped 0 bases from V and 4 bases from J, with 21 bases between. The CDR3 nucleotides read TGCGCCAGCAGCCAAGATTGGGGGTCGGGGGGCTGGGGCTATGGCTACACCTTC. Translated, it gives CASSQDWGSGGWGYGYTF.

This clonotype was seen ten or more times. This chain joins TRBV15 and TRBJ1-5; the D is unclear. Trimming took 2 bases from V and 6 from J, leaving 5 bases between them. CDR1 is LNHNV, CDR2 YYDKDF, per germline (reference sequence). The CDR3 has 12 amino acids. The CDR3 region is CATSRWGQPQHF. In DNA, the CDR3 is TGTGCCACCAGCAGATGGGGTCAGCCCCAGCATTTT.

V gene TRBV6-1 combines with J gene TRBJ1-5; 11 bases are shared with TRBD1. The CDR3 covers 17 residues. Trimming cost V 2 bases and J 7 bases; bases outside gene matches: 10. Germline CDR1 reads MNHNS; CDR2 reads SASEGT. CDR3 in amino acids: CASSEWGTGGSRQPQHF. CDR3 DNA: TGTGCCAGCAGTGAATGGGGGACAGGGGGAAGTCGGCAGCCCCAGCATTTT.

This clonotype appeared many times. The CDR3 region has the DNA TGTGCTAGTACCTACACCGGGGAGCTGTTTTTT. Amino acids: CASTYTGELFF. V is TRBV12-5 and J is TRBJ2-2, with D unresolved. The CDR3 has 11 amino acids. CDR1 and CDR2 (germline): LGHNT, FRNRAP. V lost 8 bases to trimming and J lost 3 bases, with 4 bases between them.

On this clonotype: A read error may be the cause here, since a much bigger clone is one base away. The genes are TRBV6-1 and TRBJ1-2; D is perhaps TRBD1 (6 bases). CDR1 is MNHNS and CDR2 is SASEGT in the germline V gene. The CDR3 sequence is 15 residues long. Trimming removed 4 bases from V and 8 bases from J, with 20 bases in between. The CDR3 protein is CASSAGKTGQRGYTF. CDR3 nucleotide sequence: TGTGCCAGCAGTGCCGGCAAGACAGGCCAACGAGGCTACACCTTC.

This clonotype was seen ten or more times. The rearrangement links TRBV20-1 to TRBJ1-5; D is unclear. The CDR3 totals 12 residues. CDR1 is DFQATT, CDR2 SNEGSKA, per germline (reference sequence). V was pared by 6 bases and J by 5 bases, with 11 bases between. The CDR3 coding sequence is TGCAGTGCAGCGCCGCCCCATCAGCCCCAGCATTTT. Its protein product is CSAAPPHQPQHF.

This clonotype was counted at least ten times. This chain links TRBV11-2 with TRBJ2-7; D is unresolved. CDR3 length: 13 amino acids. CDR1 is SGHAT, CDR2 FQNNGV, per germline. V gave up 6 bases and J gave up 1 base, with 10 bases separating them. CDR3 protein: CASSRPASYEQYF. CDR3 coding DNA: TGTGCCAGCAGTCGTCCGGCGTCCTACGAGCAGTACTTC.

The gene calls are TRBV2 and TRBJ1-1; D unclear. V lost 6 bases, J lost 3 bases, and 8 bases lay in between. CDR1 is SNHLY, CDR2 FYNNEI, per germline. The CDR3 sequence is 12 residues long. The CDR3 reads CASSDTHTEAFF. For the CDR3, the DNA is TGTGCCAGCAGCGACACACACACTGAAGCTTTCTTT.

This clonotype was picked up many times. The CDR3 protein is CASSLVAGANEQYF. The DNA for the CDR3 is TGTGCCAGCAGCTTGGTCGCCGGGGCCAACGAGCAGTACTTC. The V and J genes are TRBV5-6 and TRBJ2-7; D possibly uses TRBD1 or TRBD2 (5 bases each). The ends were cut back, 0 bases at V and 5 bases at J, with 12 bases in the middle. The germline gives CDR1 SGHDT, CDR2 YYEEEE. The CDR3 runs 14 residues.

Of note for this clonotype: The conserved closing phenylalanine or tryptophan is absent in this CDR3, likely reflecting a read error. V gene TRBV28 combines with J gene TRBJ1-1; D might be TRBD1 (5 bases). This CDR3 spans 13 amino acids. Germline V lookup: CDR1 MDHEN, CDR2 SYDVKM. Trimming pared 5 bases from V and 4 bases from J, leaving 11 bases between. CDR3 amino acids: CASSGGGGTEAFL. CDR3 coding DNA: TGTGCCAGCAGTGGGGGGGGGGGCACTGAAGCTTTCCTT.

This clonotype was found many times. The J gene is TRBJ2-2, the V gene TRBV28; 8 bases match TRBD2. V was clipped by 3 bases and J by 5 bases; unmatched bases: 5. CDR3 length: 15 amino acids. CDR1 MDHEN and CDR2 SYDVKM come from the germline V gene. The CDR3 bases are TGTGCCAGCAGTTTCCGACTAGCGACTACCGGGGAGCTGTTTTTT. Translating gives CASSFRLATTGELFF.

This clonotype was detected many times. In DNA, the CDR3 is TGTGCCAGCAGTCCGATCTCAGGGGGCCGCCGCAATCAGCCCCAGCATTTT. Residues: CASSPISGGRRNQPQHF. The gene calls are TRBV6-1 and TRBJ1-5; 8 bases agree with TRBD1. With V trimmed by 5 bases and J by 2 bases, 11 bases remained unmatched. Germline loops: CDR1 MNHNS, CDR2 SASEGT. This CDR3 comprises 17 residues.

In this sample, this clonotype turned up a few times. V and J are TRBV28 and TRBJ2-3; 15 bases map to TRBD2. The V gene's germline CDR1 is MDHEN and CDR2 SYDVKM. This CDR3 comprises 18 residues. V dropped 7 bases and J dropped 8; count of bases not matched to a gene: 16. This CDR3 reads CASNPTVRTSGGAITQYF. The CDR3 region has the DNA TGTGCCAGCAACCCAACGGTGAGGACTAGCGGGGGGGCTATTACGCAGTATTTT.

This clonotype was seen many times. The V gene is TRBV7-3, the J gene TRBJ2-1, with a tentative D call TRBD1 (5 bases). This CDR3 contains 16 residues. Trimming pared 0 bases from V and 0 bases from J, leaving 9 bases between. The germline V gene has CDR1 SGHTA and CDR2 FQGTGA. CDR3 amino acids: CASSLTGPSSYNEQFF. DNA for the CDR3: TGTGCCAGCAGCTTAACGGGGCCAAGCTCCTACAATGAGCAGTTCTTC. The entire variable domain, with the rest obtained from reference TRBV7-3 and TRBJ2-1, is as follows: GAGVSQTPSNKVTEKGKYVELRCDPISGHTALYWYRQSLGQGPEFLIYFQGTGAADDSGLPNDRFFAVRPEGSVSTLKIQRTERGDSAVYLCASSLTGPSSYNEQFFGPGTRLTVL.

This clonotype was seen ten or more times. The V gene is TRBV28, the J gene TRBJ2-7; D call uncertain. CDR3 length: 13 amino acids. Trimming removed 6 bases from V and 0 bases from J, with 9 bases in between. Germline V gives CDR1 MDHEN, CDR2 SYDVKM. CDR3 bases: TGTGCCAGCAGGAATCCACTCTCCTACGAGCAGTACTTC. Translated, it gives CASRNPLSYEQYF.

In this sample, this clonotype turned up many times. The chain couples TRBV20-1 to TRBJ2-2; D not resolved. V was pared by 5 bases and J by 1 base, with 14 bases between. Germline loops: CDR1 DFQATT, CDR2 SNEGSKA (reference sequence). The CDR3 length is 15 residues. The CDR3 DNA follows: TGCAGTGCTCATCGTTCAATCGGGAACACCGGGGAGCTGTTTTTT. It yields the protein CSAHRSIGNTGELFF.

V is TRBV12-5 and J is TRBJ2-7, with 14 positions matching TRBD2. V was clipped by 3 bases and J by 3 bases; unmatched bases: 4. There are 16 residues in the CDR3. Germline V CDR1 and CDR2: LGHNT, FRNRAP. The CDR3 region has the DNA TGTGCTAGTGGTTTTTACGGGACTAGCGGGAGCTACGAGCAGTACTTC. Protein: CASGFYGTSGSYEQYF.

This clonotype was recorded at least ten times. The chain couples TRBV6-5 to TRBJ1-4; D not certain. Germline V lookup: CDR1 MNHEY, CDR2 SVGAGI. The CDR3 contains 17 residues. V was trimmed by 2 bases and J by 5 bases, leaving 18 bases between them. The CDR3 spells CASSYESWPSFNEKLFF. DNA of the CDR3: TGTGCCAGCAGTTACGAGAGCTGGCCTTCTTTCAATGAAAAACTGTTTTTT.

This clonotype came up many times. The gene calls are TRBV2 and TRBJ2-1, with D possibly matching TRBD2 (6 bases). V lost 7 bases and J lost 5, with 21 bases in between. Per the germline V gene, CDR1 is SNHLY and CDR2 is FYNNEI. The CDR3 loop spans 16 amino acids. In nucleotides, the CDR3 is TGTGCCAGCATATTGGGACTTTTGAATCCTGACAATGAGCAGTTCTTC. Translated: CASILGLLNPDNEQFF.

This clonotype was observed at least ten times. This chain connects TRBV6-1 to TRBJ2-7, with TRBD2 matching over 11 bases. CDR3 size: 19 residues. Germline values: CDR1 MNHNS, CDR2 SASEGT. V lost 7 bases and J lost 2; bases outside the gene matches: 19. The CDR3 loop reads CASIPRGASGRTSAYEQYF. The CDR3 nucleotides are TGTGCCAGCATCCCCCGTGGGGCTAGCGGGAGGACCAGCGCCTACGAGCAGTACTTC.

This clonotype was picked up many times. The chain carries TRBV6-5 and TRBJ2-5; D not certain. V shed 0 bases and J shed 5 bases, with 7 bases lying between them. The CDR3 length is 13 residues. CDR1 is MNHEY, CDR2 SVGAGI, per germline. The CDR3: CASSYSEFETQYF. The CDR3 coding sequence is TGTGCCAGCAGTTACTCGGAATTCGAGACCCAGTACTTC.

CDR3 region: CASSVGLAGGTHDEQFF. The CDR3 DNA reads TGTGCCAGCAGTGTAGGACTAGCGGGGGGGACCCACGATGAGCAGTTCTTC. The gene calls are TRBV13 and TRBJ2-1; 15 bases fit TRBD2. This CDR3 has 17 residues. J was trimmed by 8 bases and V by 6 bases; bases with no gene match: 11. Germline assignment: CDR1 PRHDT and CDR2 FYEKMQ (reference sequence).

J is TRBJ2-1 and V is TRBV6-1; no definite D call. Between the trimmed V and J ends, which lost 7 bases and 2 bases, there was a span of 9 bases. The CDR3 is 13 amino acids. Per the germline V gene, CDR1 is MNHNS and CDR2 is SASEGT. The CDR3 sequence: CASKSDPYNEQFF. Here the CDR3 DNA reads TGTGCCAGCAAGTCAGACCCCTACAATGAGCAGTTCTTC.

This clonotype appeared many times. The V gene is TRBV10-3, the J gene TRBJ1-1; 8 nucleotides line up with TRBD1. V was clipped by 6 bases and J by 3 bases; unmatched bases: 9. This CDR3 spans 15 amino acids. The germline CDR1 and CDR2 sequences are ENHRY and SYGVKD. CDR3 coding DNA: TGTGCCATCAGACGGACAGGGCTCCTCCACACTGAAGCTTTCTTT. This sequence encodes CAIRRTGLLHTEAFF.

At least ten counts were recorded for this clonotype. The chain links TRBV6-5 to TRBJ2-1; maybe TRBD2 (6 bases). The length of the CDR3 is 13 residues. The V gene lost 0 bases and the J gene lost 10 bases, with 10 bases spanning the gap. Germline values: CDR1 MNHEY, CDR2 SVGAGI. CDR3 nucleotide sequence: TGTGCCAGCAGTTACTCGGCGGGGATGGAGCAGTTCTTC. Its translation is CASSYSAGMEQFF.

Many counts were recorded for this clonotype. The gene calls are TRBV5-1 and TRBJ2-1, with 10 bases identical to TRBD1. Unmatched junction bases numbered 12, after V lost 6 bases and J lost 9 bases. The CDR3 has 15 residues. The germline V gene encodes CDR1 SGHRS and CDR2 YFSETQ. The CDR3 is CASTDRDRGHFEQFF. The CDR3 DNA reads TGCGCCAGCACGGACCGGGACAGGGGACATTTTGAGCAGTTCTTC.

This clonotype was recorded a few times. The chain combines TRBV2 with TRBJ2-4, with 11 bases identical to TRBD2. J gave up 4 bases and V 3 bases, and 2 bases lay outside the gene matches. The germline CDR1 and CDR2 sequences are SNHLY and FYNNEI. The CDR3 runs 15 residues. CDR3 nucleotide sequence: TGTGCCAGCAGTGAGACTAGCGGGGCTAAAAACATTCAGTACTTC. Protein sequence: CASSETSGAKNIQYF. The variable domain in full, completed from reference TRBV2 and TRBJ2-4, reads EPEVTQTPSHQVTQMGQEVILRCVPISNHLYFYWYRQILGQKVEFLVSFYNNEISEKSEIFDDQFSVERPDGSNFTLKIRSTKLEDSAMYFCASSETSGAKNIQYFGAGTRLSVL.

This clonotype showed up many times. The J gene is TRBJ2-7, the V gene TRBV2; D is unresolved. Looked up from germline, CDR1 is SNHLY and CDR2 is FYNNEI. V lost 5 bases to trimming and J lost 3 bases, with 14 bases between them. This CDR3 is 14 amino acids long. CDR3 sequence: CASSFLGPIYEQYF. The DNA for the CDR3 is TGTGCCAGCAGTTTCCTAGGGCCCATCTACGAGCAGTACTTC.

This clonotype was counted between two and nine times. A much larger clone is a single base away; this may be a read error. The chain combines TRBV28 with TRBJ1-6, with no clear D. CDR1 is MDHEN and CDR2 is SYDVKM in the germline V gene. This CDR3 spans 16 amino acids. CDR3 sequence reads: CVSTPDNARNNSPLHF. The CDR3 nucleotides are TGTGTCAGCACCCCAGATAACGCTAGGAATAATTCACCCCTCCACTTT. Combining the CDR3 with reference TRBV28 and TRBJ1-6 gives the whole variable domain DVKVTQSSRYLVKRTGEKVFLECVQDMDHENMFWYRQDPGLGLRLIYFSYDVKMKEKGDIPEGYSVSREKKERFSLILESASTNQTSMYLCVSTPDNARNNSPLHFGNGTRLTVT.

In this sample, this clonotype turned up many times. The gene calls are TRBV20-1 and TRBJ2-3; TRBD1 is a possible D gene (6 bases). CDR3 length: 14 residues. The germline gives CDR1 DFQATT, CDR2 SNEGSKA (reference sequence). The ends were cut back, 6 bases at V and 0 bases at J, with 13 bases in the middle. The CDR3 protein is CSAPTGASTDTQYF. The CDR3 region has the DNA TGCAGTGCCCCGACAGGAGCTAGCACAGATACGCAGTATTTT.

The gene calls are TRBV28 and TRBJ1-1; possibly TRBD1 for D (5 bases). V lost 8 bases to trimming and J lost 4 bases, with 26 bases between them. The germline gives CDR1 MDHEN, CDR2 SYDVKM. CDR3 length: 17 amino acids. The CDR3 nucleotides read TGTGCCAGCTTGGGCCATTTCCGGGGAGGGGCGGGCACTGAAGCTTTCTTT. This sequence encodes CASLGHFRGGAGTEAFF. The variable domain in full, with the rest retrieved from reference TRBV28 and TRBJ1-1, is DVKVTQSSRYLVKRTGEKVFLECVQDMDHENMFWYRQDPGLGLRLIYFSYDVKMKEKGDIPEGYSVSREKKERFSLILESASTNQTSMYLCASLGHFRGGAGTEAFFGQGTRLTVV.

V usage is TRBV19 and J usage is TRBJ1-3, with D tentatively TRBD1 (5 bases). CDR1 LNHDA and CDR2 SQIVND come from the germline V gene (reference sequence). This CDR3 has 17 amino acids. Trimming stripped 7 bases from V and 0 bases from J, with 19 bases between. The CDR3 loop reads CASTYYGQGRSGNTIYF. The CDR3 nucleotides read TGTGCCAGTACCTACTATGGGCAGGGCCGCTCTGGAAACACCATATATTTT.